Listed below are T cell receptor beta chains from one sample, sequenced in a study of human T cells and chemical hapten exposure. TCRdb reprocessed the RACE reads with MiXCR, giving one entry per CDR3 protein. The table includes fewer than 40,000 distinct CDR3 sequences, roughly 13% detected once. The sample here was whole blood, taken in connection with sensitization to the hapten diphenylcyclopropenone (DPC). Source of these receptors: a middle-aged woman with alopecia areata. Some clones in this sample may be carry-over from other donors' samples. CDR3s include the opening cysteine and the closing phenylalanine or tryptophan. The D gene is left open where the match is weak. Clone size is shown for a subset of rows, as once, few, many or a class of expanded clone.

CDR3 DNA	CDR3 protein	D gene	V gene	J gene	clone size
TGTGCCAGCAGCCGGACTAGCGGGGGGGCCGGAGATACGCAGTATTTT	CASSRTSGGAGDTQYF	TRBD2	TRBV7-2	TRBJ2-3	few
TGTGCCAGCAGCGTAGCGGGGAAGTCCTCCTACAATGAGCAGTTCTTC	CASSVAGKSSYNEQFF	NA	TRBV9	TRBJ2-1	NA
TGCGCCAGCAGCCCCAGGGGCACTGAAGCTTTCTTT	CASSPRGTEAFF	NA	TRBV5-1	TRBJ1-1	NA
TGTGCCAGCAGTTTAGGAGGAGGGCAGACCATTTTT	CASSLGGGQTIF	NA	TRBV28	TRBJ1-1	few
TGTGCCAGCAGTCTTACGCCGCAGGGAGTCGATACGCAGTATTTT	CASSLTPQGVDTQYF	NA	TRBV6-2/TRBV6-3	TRBJ2-3	NA
TGTGCCAGCAGTTACTTGTCGGCGGGTGTCGGCTACACCTTC	CASSYLSAGVGYTF	NA	TRBV6-6	TRBJ1-2	NA
TGTGCCAGCAGCTTGGGTTGGGGAGATACGCAGTATTTT	CASSLGWGDTQYF	NA	TRBV5-5	TRBJ2-3	many
TGTGCCAGCAGCTTAATATATTTGCAAGGAAACGAGCAGTACTTC	CASSLIYLQGNEQYF	NA	TRBV7-2	TRBJ2-7	NA
TGCGCCAGCAGCCAGCCCACAGATACGCAGTATTTT	CASSQPTDTQYF	NA	TRBV4-1	TRBJ2-3	few
TGCAGCGTTGTCCATTCCTGGGAGACTGAAGCTTTCTTT	CSVVHSWETEAFF	NA	TRBV29-1	TRBJ1-1	few
TGTGCCAGCCGGAGGCCCGTGACCGGGGAGCTGTTTTTT	CASRRPVTGELFF	NA	TRBV28	TRBJ2-2	NA
TGTGCCAGCAGTGCAACTAGCGGGGGATACCTCCTAGGCGAGCAGTACTTC	CASSATSGGYLLGEQYF	TRBD2	TRBV27	TRBJ2-7	NA
TGTGCCAGCTCACTATATTCGGGGGGGAACTACGAGCAGTACTTC	CASSLYSGGNYEQYF	TRBD2	TRBV18	TRBJ2-7	many
TGTGCCACCCTCAGGGGATTGAAAGGTGCTGAAGCTTTCTTT	CATLRGLKGAEAFF	NA	TRBV28	TRBJ1-1	few
TGTGCCAGCAGCCAAGGTTTGGGGTACGAGCAGTACTTC	CASSQGLGYEQYF	NA	TRBV14	TRBJ2-7	NA
TGCAGCGTAAGGACAGGGGGCTTTGAGACCCAGTACTTC	CSVRTGGFETQYF	TRBD1	TRBV29-1	TRBJ2-5	many
TGTGCCAGCTCACCCCCAGGGGACATGGGAACCTATGGCTACACCTTC	CASSPPGDMGTYGYTF	NA	TRBV18	TRBJ1-2	many
TGTGCCAGCAGCTTAGGGCGGGGGACCTACAATGAGCAGTTCTTC	CASSLGRGTYNEQFF	TRBD2	TRBV7-2	TRBJ2-1	few
TGTGCCAGCATGGGCTACAATGAGCAGTTCTTC	CASMGYNEQFF	NA	TRBV25-1	TRBJ2-1	few
TGCAGCGTTGGCACACTTAACTATGGCTACACCTTC	CSVGTLNYGYTF	NA	TRBV29-1	TRBJ1-2	many
TGCGCCAGCAGTCAAGAGGTGCAGACCTACGAGCAGTACTTC	CASSQEVQTYEQYF	NA	TRBV23-1	TRBJ2-7	few
TGCAGCGCACGGCAGAGCTCTGGAAACACCATATATTTT	CSARQSSGNTIYF	NA	TRBV29-1	TRBJ1-3	few
TGTGCCAGCAGCCGGGGTACTGAAGCTTTCTTT	CASSRGTEAFF	NA	TRBV14	TRBJ1-1	few
TGTGCCAGCAGACGCCGGACAGGGTGGATGAACACTGAAGCTTTCTTT	CASRRRTGWMNTEAFF	TRBD1	TRBV28	TRBJ1-1	few
TGTGCCAGCAGCCCTATAACCTACGAGCAGTACTTC	CASSPITYEQYF	NA	TRBV7-2	TRBJ2-7	many
TGTGCCAGCAGTTCCGGACAGGGTGACTACAATGAGCAGTTCTTC	CASSSGQGDYNEQFF	TRBD1	TRBV9	TRBJ2-1	few
TGTGCCAGCAGGACCACAGGGGGAGGCAATCAGCCCCAGCATTTT	CASRTTGGGNQPQHF	TRBD1	TRBV28	TRBJ1-5	NA
TGTGCCAGCAGTTTGAGTGGGCGCGGCAAGTACGAGCAGTACTTC	CASSLSGRGKYEQYF	NA	TRBV28	TRBJ2-7	NA
TGTGCCAGCAGCGTAGATAATGGGGCGGTTTACGAGCAGTACTTC	CASSVDNGAVYEQYF	NA	TRBV9	TRBJ2-7	few
TGTGCCAGCTCACCACAGGGACTAGATTTGGGTGAGCAGTTCTTC	CASSPQGLDLGEQFF	TRBD2	TRBV18	TRBJ2-1	many
TGCAGCGTTGTTCTGAACTTGAGGAAAAACATTCAGTACTTC	CSVVLNLRKNIQYF	NA	TRBV29-1	TRBJ2-4	NA
TGCGCCAGCAGCCAAGTTGGGGGGGACAATGAGCAGTTCTTC	CASSQVGGDNEQFF	TRBD2	TRBV4-1	TRBJ2-1	NA
TGTGCCAGCAGTTTCCGCTACGAGCAGTACTTC	CASSFRYEQYF	NA	TRBV28	TRBJ2-7	NA
TGCGCCAGCAGCTTGGCCGGCAGGGGAGAAGAGACCCAGTACTTC	CASSLAGRGEETQYF	NA	TRBV5-1	TRBJ2-5	NA
TGTGCCAGTAGAACTACAGAGACGGGTATTGAAGCTTTCTTT	CASRTTETGIEAFF	NA	TRBV19	TRBJ1-1	few
TGTGCCAGCAGCCACGCGACAGGGGCCAATGAGCAGTTCTTC	CASSHATGANEQFF	TRBD1	TRBV11-1	TRBJ2-1	few
TGTGCCAGCAGCCAGGCCGGGACAGGGGCCGGCGAGCAGTACTTC	CASSQAGTGAGEQYF	TRBD1	TRBV3-1	TRBJ2-7	few